The text below deals with one T cell receptor (beta chain). This sample is drawn from a study of T cell responses to AZD1222 COVID-19 vaccine. The method was immunoSEQ multiplex PCR; TCRdb's version includes in-frame clones alone and lacks a portion of them. The sample comprises 100,000 to 150,000 clones, roughly 88% of which are singletons, and around 6% rests with the top ten. The CDR3 loop spans 12 amino acids. V lost 4 bases and J lost 8, with 11 bases in between. Looked up from germline, CDR1 is ENHRY and CDR2 is SYGVKD. The origin of this receptor is an adult in good health. The rearrangement uses TRBV10-3 and TRBJ1-2, with TRBD1 as a possible D gene (6 bases). Material: peripheral blood, obtained on day 0 of AZD1222 vaccination. CDR3 nucleotide sequence: TGTGCCATCAGTGCGGACAGTGAGGGCTACACCTTC. Its translation: CAISADSEGYTF.